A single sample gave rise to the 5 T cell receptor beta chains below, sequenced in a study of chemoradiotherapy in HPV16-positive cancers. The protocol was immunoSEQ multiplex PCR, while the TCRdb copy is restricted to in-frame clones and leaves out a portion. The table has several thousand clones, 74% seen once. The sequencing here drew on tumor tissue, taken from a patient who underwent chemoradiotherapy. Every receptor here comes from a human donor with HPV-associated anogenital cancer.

The CDR3 DNA reads as TGTGCCAGCAGACAGACGGCCCCGTTGGGCTACGAGCAGTACTTC. Amino acids: CASRQTAPLGYEQYF. The chain is built from TRBV28 and TRBJ2-7; the D is unclear. CDR3 length: 15 amino acids. The germline V gene has CDR1 MDHEN and CDR2 SYDVKM. The V gene lost 6 bases and the J gene lost 3 bases, with 18 bases spanning the gap.

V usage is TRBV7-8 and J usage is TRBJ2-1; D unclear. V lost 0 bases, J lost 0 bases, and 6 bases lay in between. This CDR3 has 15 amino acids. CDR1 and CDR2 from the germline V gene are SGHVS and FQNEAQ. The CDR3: CASSLAGYSYNEQFF. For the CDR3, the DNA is TGTGCCAGCAGCTTAGCGGGGTACTCCTACAATGAGCAGTTCTTC. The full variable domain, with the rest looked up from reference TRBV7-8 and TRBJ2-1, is GAGVSQSPRYKVAKRGQDVALRCDPISGHVSLFWYQQALGQGPEFLTYFQNEAQLDKSGLPSDRFFAERPEGSVSTLKIQRTQQEDSAVYLCASSLAGYSYNEQFFGPGTRLTVL.

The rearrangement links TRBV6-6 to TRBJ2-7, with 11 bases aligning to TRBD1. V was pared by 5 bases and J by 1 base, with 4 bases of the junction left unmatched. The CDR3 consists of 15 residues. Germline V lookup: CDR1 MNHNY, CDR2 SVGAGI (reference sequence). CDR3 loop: CASSPGTGGSYEQYF. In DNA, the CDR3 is TGTGCCAGCAGTCCCGGGACAGGGGGATCCTACGAGCAGTACTTC.

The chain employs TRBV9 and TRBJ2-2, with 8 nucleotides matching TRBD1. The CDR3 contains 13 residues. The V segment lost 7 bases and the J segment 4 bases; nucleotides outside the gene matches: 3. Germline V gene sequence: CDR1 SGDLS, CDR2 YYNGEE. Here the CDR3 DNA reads TGTGCCAGCGGGACAGGAGGCACCGGGGAGCTGTTTTTT. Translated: CASGTGGTGELFF. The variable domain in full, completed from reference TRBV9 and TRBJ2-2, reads DSGVTQTPKHLITATGQRVTLRCSPRSGDLSVYWYQQSLDQGLQFLIQYYNGEERAKGNILERFSAQQFPDLHSELNLSSLELGDSALYFCASGTGGTGELFFGEGSRLTVL.

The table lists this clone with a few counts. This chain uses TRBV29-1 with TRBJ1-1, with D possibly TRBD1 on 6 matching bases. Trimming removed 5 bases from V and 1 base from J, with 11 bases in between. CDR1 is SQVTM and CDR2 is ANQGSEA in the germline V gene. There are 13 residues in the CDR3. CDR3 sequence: CSVQTGRNTEAFF. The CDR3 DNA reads TGCAGCGTTCAGACAGGAAGGAACACTGAAGCTTTCTTT.